This T cell receptor beta chain was documented in a study of T cell repertoires in cytomegalovirus infection. TCRdb used MiXCR to reprocess the reads, holding one entry per CDR3 protein. Of 450,000 to 600,000 distinct CDR3 sequences listed, under 45% are singletons. Findings of the study overall: In two of eight donors, the top clonotype was HLA-C-restricted CMV-specific.

As concerns this clonotype: The antigen remains undetermined.

The germline V gene has CDR1 MNHNS and CDR2 SASEGT. V dropped 5 bases and J dropped 3 bases, with 7 bases sitting between them. CDR3 length equals 12 residues. The chain joins TRBV6-1 to TRBJ2-5; D remains unclear. The sample here was cultured PBMCs, taken from culture after CMV antigen stimulation. The receptor was derived from a human donor in good health (CMV status not recorded). Some clones in this sample may be carry-over from other donors' samples. The CDR3 region is CASSQSKETQYF. The CDR3 DNA follows: TGTGCCAGCAGTCAATCTAAAGAGACCCAGTACTTC.